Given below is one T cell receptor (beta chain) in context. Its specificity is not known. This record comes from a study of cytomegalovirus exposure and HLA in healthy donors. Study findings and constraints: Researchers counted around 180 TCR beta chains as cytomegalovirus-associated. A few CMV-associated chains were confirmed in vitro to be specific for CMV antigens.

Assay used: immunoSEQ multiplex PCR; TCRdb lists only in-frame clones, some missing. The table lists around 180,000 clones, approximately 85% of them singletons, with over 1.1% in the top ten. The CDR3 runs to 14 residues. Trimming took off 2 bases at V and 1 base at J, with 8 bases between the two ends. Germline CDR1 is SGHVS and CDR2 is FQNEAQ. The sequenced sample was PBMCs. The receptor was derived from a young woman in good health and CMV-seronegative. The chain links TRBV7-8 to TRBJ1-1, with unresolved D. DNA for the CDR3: TGTGCCAGCAGCTTATATCGGGGGAACACTGAAGCTTTCTTT. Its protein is CASSLYRGNTEAFF.